Each of the 20 T cell receptor beta chains below was sequenced from the same sample in a study of blood T cell repertoires in COVID-19. Produced via immunoSEQ multiplex PCR; TCRdb's table is partial and in-frame only. This sample has nearly 45,000 clones, with around 90% found just once. The source material was peripheral blood. These receptors came from a woman at least 80 years old in a cohort sampled during active or convalescent COVID-19.

V gene TRBV7-8 combines with J gene TRBJ2-4; 8 positions agree with TRBD2. The CDR3 length is 13 residues. V shed 5 bases and J 14 bases; nucleotides not matched to a gene: 11. The germline CDR1 and CDR2 sequences are SGHVS and FQNEAQ. The DNA for the CDR3 is TGTGCCAGCAGCCCGGGTCCCACTAGCGGAAAGTACTTC. Its protein product is CASSPGPTSGKYF.

V gene TRBV7-2 combines with J gene TRBJ1-1; D is unclear. The V end lost 3 bases, the J end lost 3 bases, and 11 bases lay between the germline ends. The CDR3 covers 14 residues. Germline V gene data show CDR1 as SGHTA and CDR2 as FQGNSA. The CDR3 DNA reads as TGTGCCAGCAGCTTGAATGGTCGGGACACTGAAGCTTTCTTT. It translates to CASSLNGRDTEAFF. The complete variable domain, with remaining parts taken from reference TRBV7-2 and TRBJ1-1, reads GAGVSQSPSNKVTEKGKDVELRCDPISGHTALYWYRQSLGQGLEFLIYFQGNSAPDKSGLPSDRFSAERTGGSVSTLTIQRTQQEDSAVYLCASSLNGRDTEAFFGQGTRLTVV.

This clone turned up a few times. This chain links TRBV13 with TRBJ2-7, with 10 bases that match TRBD1. J lost 4 bases, V lost 5 bases, and 5 bases had no gene match. The CDR3 totals 14 residues. Germline V CDR1 and CDR2: PRHDT, FYEKMQ (reference sequence). CDR3 bases: TGTGCCAGCAGCCCCCGGGACAGGGGTTACGAGCAGTACTTC. It encodes CASSPRDRGYEQYF.

The rearrangement joins TRBV7-8 to TRBJ1-6; D remains ambiguous. The CDR3 extends over 14 amino acids. The germline gives CDR1 SGHVS, CDR2 FQNEAQ. The germline V and J ends were trimmed by 5 bases and 9 bases, with 14 bases remaining between them. The CDR3: CASSRERFSSPLHF. CDR3 nucleotides: TGTGCCAGCAGCAGGGAGAGGTTTAGTTCACCCCTCCACTTT.

The chain carries TRBV7-2 and TRBJ2-3; maybe TRBD2 (6 bases). CDR1 SGHTA and CDR2 FQGNSA come from the germline V gene. V was pared by 3 bases and J by 1 base, with 14 bases between. The CDR3 totals 16 residues. The CDR3 region is CASSFSGAGRTDTQYF. The CDR3 DNA reads TGTGCCAGCAGCTTTAGTGGGGCGGGACGCACAGATACGCAGTATTTT.

CDR3 protein: CASSPSGGTDTQYF. The CDR3 coding sequence is TGTGCCAGCAGCCCAAGCGGGGGAACAGATACGCAGTATTTT. The rearrangement uses TRBV7-9 and TRBJ2-3, with 8 bases fitting TRBD2. The V gene's germline CDR1 is SEHNR and CDR2 FQNEAQ (reference sequence). The ends lost 5 bases at V and 3 bases at J; junction bases unmatched: 4. The CDR3 extends over 14 amino acids.

CDR3 residues: CASSSSGGVLDEQFF. The CDR3 DNA sequence: TGTGCCAGCAGCTCTAGCGGGGGGGTCTTAGATGAGCAGTTCTTC. This chain connects TRBV7-2 to TRBJ2-1, with 12 bases aligning to TRBD2. V shed 4 bases and J 8 bases; nucleotides not matched to a gene: 6. The CDR3 is 15 amino acids. Germline assignment: CDR1 SGHTA and CDR2 FQGNSA. Full variable domain (remainder filled in from reference TRBV7-2 and TRBJ2-1): GAGVSQSPSNKVTEKGKDVELRCDPISGHTALYWYRQSLGQGLEFLIYFQGNSAPDKSGLPSDRFSAERTGGSVSTLTIQRTQQEDSAVYLCASSSSGGVLDEQFFGPGTRLTVL.

The genes are TRBV7-2 and TRBJ1-3, with 10 bases matching TRBD1. V lost 5 bases and J lost 3; bases outside the gene matches: 7. Germline V lookup: CDR1 SGHTA, CDR2 FQGNSA. The CDR3 contains 16 residues. CDR3 DNA sequence: TGTGCCAGCAGCCGTACCGGGACAGGGGTTGGAAACACCATATATTTT. Protein product: CASSRTGTGVGNTIYF. The variable domain in full, completed from reference TRBV7-2 and TRBJ1-3, reads GAGVSQSPSNKVTEKGKDVELRCDPISGHTALYWYRQSLGQGLEFLIYFQGNSAPDKSGLPSDRFSAERTGGSVSTLTIQRTQQEDSAVYLCASSRTGTGVGNTIYFGEGSWLTVV.

The rearrangement uses TRBV18 and TRBJ2-5; 7 bases match TRBD2. Germline V gives CDR1 KGHSH, CDR2 LQKENI. The CDR3 has 17 residues. V dropped 4 bases and J dropped 0; count of bases not matched to a gene: 11. This chain's CDR3 is CASSRRPGGYDQETQYF. The CDR3 DNA reads as TGTGCCAGCTCACGGAGGCCGGGGGGTTACGACCAAGAGACCCAGTACTTC. Combining the CDR3 with reference TRBV18 and TRBJ2-5 gives the whole variable domain NAGVMQNPRHLVRRRGQEARLRCSPMKGHSHVYWYRQLPEEGLKFMVYLQKENIIDESGMPKERFSAEFPKEGPSILRIQQVVRGDSAAYFCASSRRPGGYDQETQYFGPGTRLLVL.

This chain links TRBV5-1 with TRBJ1-2; perhaps TRBD1 as D (5 bases). The germline V gene has CDR1 SGHRS and CDR2 YFSETQ. V lost 1 base to trimming and J lost 0 bases, with 7 bases between them. This CDR3 has 14 amino acids. The CDR3 region has the DNA TGCGCCAGCAGCTTGCAGGGCCCTAACTATGGCTACACCTTC. Residues: CASSLQGPNYGYTF. Full variable domain (missing parts from reference TRBV5-1 and TRBJ1-2): KAGVTQTPRYLIKTRGQQVTLSCSPISGHRSVSWYQQTPGQGLQFLFEYFSETQRNKGNFPGRFSGRQFSNSRSEMNVSTLELGDSALYLCASSLQGPNYGYTFGSGTRLTVV.

The V call is TRBV24-1, the J call TRBJ1-5, with D maybe TRBD1 (5 bases). This CDR3 is built from 19 residues. V lost 2 bases and J 0 bases, leaving 19 bases between the germline ends. CDR1 KGHDR and CDR2 SFDVKD come from the germline V gene. The CDR3 spells CATSDSITDRFCSNQPQHF. The CDR3 nucleotides read TGTGCCACCAGTGATTCCATTACCGACAGATTCTGTAGCAATCAGCCCCAGCATTTT.

The chain employs TRBV3-1 (or the pseudogene TRBV3-2) and TRBJ1-1, with 11 bases identical to TRBD1. Germline CDR1 reads LGHDT; CDR2 reads YNNKEL (reference sequence). V trimming: 6 bases; J trimming: 8 bases; junction bases outside the gene matches: 11. This CDR3 contains 15 residues. CDR3 DNA: TGTGCCAGCAGTATTTCATCGGGGACAGGGGGAGAAGCTTTCTTT. This encodes CASSISSGTGGEAFF.

This chain links TRBV16 with TRBJ1-2; 7 bases align to TRBD1. Germline CDR1 is KGHSY and CDR2 is FQNENV. This CDR3 contains 14 residues. Trimming removed 4 bases from V and 4 bases from J; junction bases left unmatched: 6. CDR3 sequence (DNA): TGTGCCAGCAGCCCTACTAGGGACAGCTATGGCTACACCTTC. Translation: CASSPTRDSYGYTF.

The chain carries TRBV4-3 and TRBJ2-2; TRBD2 matches at 9 bases. V was clipped by 0 bases and J by 7 bases; unmatched bases: 3. The CDR3 is made up of 15 amino acids. CDR1 and CDR2 from the germline V gene are LGHNA and YSLEER. DNA of the CDR3: TGCGCCAGCAGCCAAGATAGCGGGAGTGGCGGGGAGCTGTTTTTT. Its protein is CASSQDSGSGGELFF.

The CDR3 is CASTPRGVNGELFF. CDR3 nucleotide sequence: TGCGCCAGCACCCCCAGGGGAGTTAACGGGGAGCTGTTTTTT. The rearrangement uses TRBV10-1 and TRBJ2-2; D is possibly TRBD1 (6 bases). Per germline, CDR1 WNHNN and CDR2 SYGVQD (reference sequence). V was pared by 7 bases and J by 7 bases, with 16 bases between. The CDR3 totals 14 residues.

The chain uses TRBV2 and TRBJ1-1; TRBD1 matches at 8 bases. The CDR3 length is 15 residues. Trimming at V came to 6 bases and at J to 3 bases, leaving 9 bases not matched to a gene. Germline CDR1 reads SNHLY; CDR2 reads FYNNEI. The CDR3 region is CASRGQGGVDTEAFF. For the CDR3, the DNA is TGTGCCAGCAGAGGACAGGGAGGTGTTGACACTGAAGCTTTCTTT. The full variable domain, rest sourced from reference TRBV2 and TRBJ1-1, is EPEVTQTPSHQVTQMGQEVILRCVPISNHLYFYWYRQILGQKVEFLVSFYNNEISEKSEIFDDQFSVERPDGSNFTLKIRSTKLEDSAMYFCASRGQGGVDTEAFFGQGTRLTVV.

The V gene is TRBV6-5, the J gene TRBJ2-7; 7 nucleotides agree with TRBD2. The CDR3 contains 16 residues. V was pared by 0 bases and J by 0 bases, with 5 bases of the junction left unmatched. Germline V CDR1 and CDR2: MNHEY, SVGAGI. The CDR3 spells CASSYSLSGASYEQYF. The CDR3 bases are TGTGCCAGCAGTTACTCGTTGAGCGGGGCCTCCTACGAGCAGTACTTC.

This chain joins TRBV7-2 and TRBJ1-3; TRBD1 matches at 9 bases. CDR1 SGHTA and CDR2 FQGNSA come from the germline V gene. After removal of 7 bases from V and 0 bases from J, the junction contained 7 bases not matched to a gene. This CDR3 has 16 amino acids. Written as DNA, the CDR3 is TGTGCCAGCACCGAACCGGGACAGGGCTCTGGAAACACCATATATTTT. Translated, it gives CASTEPGQGSGNTIYF.

The genes are TRBV5-1 and TRBJ2-1, with D tentatively TRBD2 (7 bases). The germline gives CDR1 SGHRS, CDR2 YFSETQ. This CDR3 is built from 13 residues. V was pared by 5 bases and J by 8 bases, with 14 bases between. This CDR3 reads CASRRGGADEQFF. CDR3 nucleotides: TGCGCCAGCAGGAGGGGGGGGGCCGATGAGCAGTTCTTC. The full variable domain, completed using reference TRBV5-1 and TRBJ2-1, is KAGVTQTPRYLIKTRGQQVTLSCSPISGHRSVSWYQQTPGQGLQFLFEYFSETQRNKGNFPGRFSGRQFSNSRSEMNVSTLELGDSALYLCASRRGGADEQFFGPGTRLTVL.

This sequence joins TRBV14 and TRBJ2-5, with a tentative D call TRBD1 (5 bases). Germline CDR1 SGHDN, CDR2 FVKESK. The CDR3 has 13 residues. Trimming stripped 1 base from V and 4 bases from J, with 7 bases between. CDR3 nucleotide sequence: TGTGCCAGCAGCCAAGGGACATTAGAGACCCAGTACTTC. It encodes CASSQGTLETQYF.